This entry concerns a single T cell receptor (beta chain). The antigen is undetermined. The data are from a study of CD8 T cells in Susac syndrome. Findings and caveats of the study: It was acknowledged by the study that relatively few individuals were included in its TCR sequencing and HLA analysis.

Reverse transcription used roughly 0.45 to 1 ug RNA and random hexamers. Across 54 Vbeta and 13 Jbeta, TCR beta CDR3 was amplified with immunoSEQ multiplex PCR. A single record per CDR3 protein comes from TCRdb applying MiXCR to the immunoSEQ multiplex PCR reads. The repertoire holds 200,000 or so distinct CDR3 sequences, with 90% to 95% as singletons. V lost 6 bases and J lost 4; bases outside the gene matches: 10. The CDR3 loop spans 14 amino acids. Germline V gene data show CDR1 as SQVTM and CDR2 as ANQGSEA. Sequencing of TCR beta, carried out with a high-throughput approach, was applied to CD8+ and CD4+ T cells from the blood.

The V and J genes are TRBV29-1 and TRBJ2-7, with TRBD1 identical over 9 bases. The sequence was collected from a human donor with multiple sclerosis. Sequencing was done on a sample of CD4+ T cells from PBMCs. The CDR3 DNA follows: TGCAGCGTATCCTCCGGGACAGGGAGATACGAGCAGTACTTC. Its protein is CSVSSGTGRYEQYF.